Sequencing of this TCR beta chain was carried out in a study of T cell changes during pregnancy in multiple sclerosis. Generated by immunoSEQ multiplex PCR, the TCRdb table keeps only in-frame clones and is missing some. The sample lists about 34,000 clones; 70% to 90% were seen once. The clonotype was recovered from a female donor with multiple sclerosis, enrolled in a pregnancy study. The material was CD8+ T cells from peripheral blood mononuclear cells, obtained in the third trimester of pregnancy.

CDR3 bases: TGTGCCAGCAGTTACGGGGTAGCGGGGATCACAGATACGCAGTATTTT. This sequence encodes CASSYGVAGITDTQYF. The rearrangement joins TRBV6-5 to TRBJ2-3; 8 bases align to TRBD2. Per the germline V gene, CDR1 is MNHEY and CDR2 is SVGAGI. V lost 2 bases to trimming and J lost 2 bases; unmatched junction nucleotides: 6. The CDR3 loop spans 16 amino acids.